Each of the 2 T cell receptor beta chains below was sequenced from the same sample in a study of blood T cell repertoires in COVID-19. The protocol was immunoSEQ multiplex PCR, while the TCRdb copy is restricted to in-frame clones and leaves out a portion. The table has just over 250,000 clones, about nine tenths seen once. Sequenced sample: peripheral blood. The origin of the receptors is a man between 60 and 70 years old who had recovered from COVID-19.

V gene TRBV20-1 combines with J gene TRBJ1-2; no clear D gene. The V end lost 7 bases, the J end lost 7 bases, and 10 bases lay between the germline ends. This CDR3 spans 10 amino acids. Germline loops: CDR1 DFQATT, CDR2 SNEGSKA (reference sequence). Here the CDR3 reads CSGKHSGYTF. The DNA for the CDR3 is TGCAGTGGCAAGCATAGTGGCTACACCTTC.

This rearrangement joins TRBV19 to TRBJ2-2; D may be TRBD2 (6 bases). Between the trimmed V and J ends, which lost 5 bases and 7 bases, there was a span of 17 bases. CDR3 size: 15 residues. The V gene's germline CDR1 is LNHDA and CDR2 SQIVND (reference sequence). The CDR3 loop is CASSWGLGGHGELFF. In nucleotides, the CDR3 is TGTGCCAGTAGTTGGGGATTGGGAGGTCACGGGGAGCTGTTTTTT.